The TCR beta chain under discussion was sequenced for a study of shared clonotypes between healthy human individuals (dated by TCRdb to the early 2020s). The study in broad terms: A few men and a couple of women, aged 18 to 49 years, made up the cohort. For each donor, CD4 naive and CD4 memory were each run on three plates, CD8 naive on two plates, and CD8 memory on one plate. To estimate repertoire size and how much clonotypes are shared between individuals, the study performed deep sequencing of blood TCR repertoires from roughly five healthy adults. Different laboratories and diverse techniques were used to prepare libraries and sequence TCR repertoires, to increase sequencing depth and limit assay-specific biases. Per donor, leukapheresis produced somewhere between about 0.94 and 10 billion PBMCs.

The CDR3 runs 14 amino acids, cysteine and phenylalanine included. Solely the CDR3 DNA is kept, with 42 bases framed from the first base. V lost 5 bases and J lost 2 bases; the stretch between them is 12 bases long. The CDR1 and CDR2 encoded by the germline V gene are SGHAT and FQNNGV. TCR CDR3 regions were amplified from genomic DNA by multiplex PCR using the deep immunoSEQ assay. Genomic DNA extracted from each cell subset was distributed evenly over all wells of several immunoSEQ 96-well plates, and each plate served as one replicate. For sorted subsets, roughly 0.2 ug genomic DNA, equal to tens of thousands of T cell genomes, was loaded into each replicate PCR. The purified libraries were quantified using a Qubit 3.0 fluorometer, sized with a Bioanalyzer 2100, and then quantified again using the KAPA Library Quantification kit. A separate single-read 150-cycle Illumina NextSeq 550 flow cell was used to sequence each immunoSEQ 96-well plate. The paper's data handling went like this. The immunoSEQ output contained only junctional sequences without quality scores, so filtering could not match that applied to full-length reads. Sequences were annotated with PyIR, a Python wrapper for IgBLAST v1.9, using IMGT germline references to assign V/J genes and CDR3. Reads were filtered out if the reads had weak V/J assignments (E-value above 1e-6), no CDR3, stop codons, out-of-frame junctions, or ambiguous translated residues. V3J clonotypes were defined as sequences sharing an identical inferred V gene, J gene, and CDR3 amino acid sequence. To compute the percentage overlap between repertoires, the number of shared unique clonotypes was divided by the size of the smaller repertoire. Richness of each repertoire was evaluated using RTK rarefaction, the Chao1 estimator, and Recon v2.1 estimates of unobserved clonotypes. Generation probabilities for all TCRbeta clonotypes obtained by the gDNA method from several donors were computed using OLGA. The source is immuneACCESS, and TCRdb retained only in-frame sequences with V and J called. Part of the clones is not carried over; for the studies checked, unresolved V genes explain less than half of this, and the remainder is unexplained. The DNA gave D and trimming, while V, J and clone size come from that table. In this sample the table shows about 2 million clones, roughly 95% of which occur a single time. About 0.13% of the sample lies in the top ten.

The donors were healthy, HIV-negative adults who had no recently reported acute infections or vaccinations. All donors were Caucasian adults living in Nashville, Tennessee, USA. CD4+ T cells were enriched by magnetic negative selection, after which naive cells were positively selected on CD45RA and the negative fraction was taken as the memory subset. Blood was collected by leukapheresis, and PBMCs were isolated by Ficoll-Histopaque density gradient centrifugation and then cryopreserved in liquid nitrogen vapor phase. Analytical flow cytometry was used to check the purity and quantity of each magnetically sorted T cell population. Genomic DNA was isolated from every sorted fraction and measured by UV absorbance on a Nanodrop 2000c. On this clone itself: The target of this receptor is not known. Base qualities are not at hand, and no much larger clone is one base apart.

Results and caveats for the whole study, not just this receptor: Pairwise subsampling led to the expectation that sequencing depth would affect the degree of clonotype sharing among donors. Rarefaction of sorted-subset datasets indicated incomplete sequencing despite the large sequencing depth. Sampling was restricted to blood, and TCR repertoires in tissues likely differ from the TCR repertoires found in blood. Larger estimated clonotype richness was generally found for naive subsets than for memory subsets. The small number of donors limited the genetic and exposure-history diversity represented. Clonotypes shared by all four sorted-subset donors showed higher generation probabilities than non-shared clonotypes. When four donors were compared, the shared fraction of clonotypes was about 5% for naive CD4, 3.5% to 4% for naive CD8, roughly 2.5% for memory CD4, and 0.4% for memory CD8.

The sample taken for sequencing was naive CD4+ T cells sorted from blood. Read against the paper, the sample's cell subset or site label means: CD45RA+ positively selected. The sequence is built from TRBV11-2 and TRBJ2-5, with the D gene possibly TRBD1 or TRBD2, each one fitting 6 bases. The clonotype originates from a young man in good health. The nucleotide sequence is given as TGTGCCAGCAGCGCTGGGGGGCGGCAAGAGACCCAGTACTTC. Its protein product is CASSAGGRQETQYF.